The rows below give T cell receptor beta chains drawn from one sample of a study of blood T cell repertoires in COVID-19. Some clones are missing from TCRdb's copy, which holds only in-frame ones; the method was immunoSEQ multiplex PCR. The data show some 290,000 clones, with 85% to 90% seen just once and approximately 12% held by the top ten. The material sequenced was peripheral blood. These receptors were collected from a woman under 40 with COVID-19, enrolled during active disease. CDR3s include the opening cysteine and the closing phenylalanine or tryptophan. A D gene is named only where the DNA matches it firmly. Size is omitted from some rows. Given values are once, few, many or a class for expanded clones.

>TRBJ2-1|TRBV2|-|-
TGTGCCAGCAGGACCAACACAGGGTTAACCTACAATGAGCAGTTCTTC
CASRTNTGLTYNEQFF
>TRBJ1-2|TRBV7-9|TRBD1|few
TGTGCCAGCAGCCCCCGGACAGGGGTGAACTATGGCTACACCTTC
CASSPRTGVNYGYTF
>TRBJ1-5|TRBV12-3/TRBV12-4|-|-
TGTGCCAGCAGTATGACTGATCAGCCCCAGCATTTT
CASSMTDQPQHF
>TRBJ1-2|TRBV5-6|-|-
TGTGCCAGCAGCTTTGGCGACACCCTCTATGGCTACACCTTC
CASSFGDTLYGYTF
>TRBJ2-3|TRBV4-2|-|-
TGTGCCAGCAGCCATGTCGGGGTCGCAGATACGCAGTATTTT
CASSHVGVADTQYF
>TRBJ2-1|TRBV5-1|-|-
TGCGCCAGCAGCTATATCCTACAGGGCGCCCTCAATGAGCAGTTCTTC
CASSYILQGALNEQFF
>TRBJ2-7|TRBV5-1|TRBD1|-
TGCGCCAGCAGCTTGGGACAGGGGAGCAACGAGCAGTACTTC
CASSLGQGSNEQYF
>TRBJ1-2|TRBV27|-|-
TGTGCCAGCAGTTTATCAGGTGAACAGGGTAGTAATGGCTACACCTTC
CASSLSGEQGSNGYTF
>TRBJ1-5|TRBV2|-|-
TGTGCCAGCAGTGAAGCCAGGATACAGCCCCAGCATTTT
CASSEARIQPQHF
>TRBJ1-4|TRBV5-1|TRBD1|-
TGCGCCAGCATGGGACAGGGGCATGAAAAACTGTTTTTT
CASMGQGHEKLFF
>TRBJ2-7|TRBV7-9|TRBD1|-
TGTGCCAGCAGTCCCGTGGACAGGCCCGAGCAGTACTTC
CASSPVDRPEQYF
>TRBJ2-5|TRBV19|-|-
TGTGCCAGTAGTCTGGCAGGGTGGCTGGGGGAGACCCAGTACTTC
CASSLAGWLGETQYF
>TRBJ1-2|TRBV11-2|-|-
TGTGCCAGCAGCTCCCGACATAACTATGGCTACACCTTC
CASSSRHNYGYTF
>TRBJ1-1|TRBV6-5|-|-
TGTGCCAGCAGGGCCTCAGGGAGGTCTGAAGCTTTCTTT
CASRASGRSEAFF
>TRBJ1-4|TRBV6-6|-|-
TGTGCCAGCAGTTTTGGTACGGCTAATGAAAAACTGTTTTTT
CASSFGTANEKLFF
>TRBJ2-1|TRBV5-1|TRBD2|-
TGCGCCAGCAGCGTCTCCGGGACTAAAACCTACAATGAGCAGTTCTTC
CASSVSGTKTYNEQFF
>TRBJ1-1|TRBV19|TRBD1|-
TGTGCCAGTGGGACAGGGTTCATTGAAGCTTTCTTT
CASGTGFIEAFF
>TRBJ1-1|TRBV6-5|TRBD1|-
TGTGCCAGCAGTTCCGGGGACAGGGTTGGCACTGAAGCTTTCTTT
CASSSGDRVGTEAFF
>TRBJ1-2|TRBV4-1|-|-
TGCGCCAGCAGCCCCGAGGTTTTTGACTATGGCTACACCTTC
CASSPEVFDYGYTF
>TRBJ2-2|TRBV7-9|-|once
TGTGCCAGCAGTTTTCGCGGGGAGCTGTTTTTT
CASSFRGELFF
>TRBJ1-1|TRBV9|-|once
TGTGCCAGCAGCGTCGGAGTACGCACTGAAGCTTTCTTT
CASSVGVRTEAFF
>TRBJ2-7|TRBV4-2|-|-
TGTGCCAGCAGCCAAGACGGGGGCTACGAGCAGTACTTC
CASSQDGGYEQYF
>TRBJ2-1|TRBV10-3|TRBD2|-
TGTGCCACCAACCATGTAGCGGGTGGGTCCGACTCCTACAATGAGCAGTTCTTC
CATNHVAGGSDSYNEQFF
>TRBJ2-1|TRBV5-1|-|-
TGCGCCTACTCGGAGGGGAATGAGCAGTTCTTC
CAYSEGNEQFF
>TRBJ2-1|TRBV3-1/TRBV3-2|-|-
TGTGCCAGCAGCCCTCCGTCCAGGCTGAAGTTCTTC
CASSPPSRLKFF
>TRBJ2-7|TRBV4-1|TRBD2|-
TGCGCCAGCAGCCATCTAGCGGGGGCCGACTACGAGCAGTACTTC
CASSHLAGADYEQYF
>TRBJ2-2|TRBV24-1|-|-
TGTGCCACCAGTGATACAGCAGGGCGAACCGGGGAGCTGTTTTTT
CATSDTAGRTGELFF
>TRBJ1-5|TRBV18|-|-
TGTGCCAGCTCACCAACCGGGAACAATCAGCCCCAGCATTTT
CASSPTGNNQPQHF
>TRBJ2-5|TRBV2|TRBD2|-
TGTGCCAGCAGTGTAAACCCGGGGACTAGCGGACAACTGATCCAAGAGACCCAGTACTTC
CASSVNPGTSGQLIQETQYF
>TRBJ1-2|TRBV5-1|-|-
TGCGCCAGCAGCTCACGGTCCCTGCGGACTGACGACTATGGCTACACCTTC
CASSSRSLRTDDYGYTF
>TRBJ1-3|TRBV24-1|-|-
TGTGCCACCAGTGATCCTTTCTCTGGAAACACCATATATTTT
CATSDPFSGNTIYF
>TRBJ1-2|TRBV15|-|-
TGTGCCACCAGCAGAGATGGCAGGGTCTGGGATAATGGCTACACCTTC
CATSRDGRVWDNGYTF
>TRBJ2-1|TRBV28|-|-
TGTGCCAGCAGTTTATTTAGCGGTCCTACTGGGTACAATGAGCAGTTCTTC
CASSLFSGPTGYNEQFF
>TRBJ1-1|TRBV6-5|-|once
TGTGCCAGCAGGGGAGGTAGGGTCGCTGAAGCTTTCTTT
CASRGGRVAEAFF
>TRBJ2-1|TRBV24-1|TRBD2|once
TGTGCCACCAGTGATTCGCGTGCCGAAGGGAGGGGTTCCTACAATGAGCAGTTCTTC
CATSDSRAEGRGSYNEQFF
>TRBJ1-1|TRBV29-1|-|-
TGCAGCGGGAGCTTTCGCGGGGCGGGCACTGAAGCTTTCTTT
CSGSFRGAGTEAFF
>TRBJ2-7|TRBV10-3|TRBD1|-
TGTGCCATCAGTGAGCGGGGAACAGGGGGGTTCTACGAGCAGTACTTC
CAISERGTGGFYEQYF
>TRBJ1-5|TRBV11-2|TRBD1|-
TGTGCCAGCAGCTTGGGACAGGGGGTTCAGCCCCAGCATTTT
CASSLGQGVQPQHF
>TRBJ2-2|TRBV3-1/TRBV3-2|-|once
TGTGCCAGCAGCTTATTTAGCGGCTGGGGCCCCCCCGGGGAGCTGTTTTTT
CASSLFSGWGPPGELFF
>TRBJ1-4|TRBV19|TRBD1|-
TGTGCCAGTAGTATATGGGGGGACAGCGGTAGAGGACTGTTTTTT
CASSIWGDSGRGLFF
>TRBJ1-2|TRBV4-1|-|-
TGCGCCAGCAGCCAAGACAGGGCCAACTATGGCTACACCTTC
CASSQDRANYGYTF
>TRBJ2-7|TRBV4-1|TRBD2|-
TGCGCCAGCAGTCCCGCGGGGGGGTCGCACGAGCAGTACTTC
CASSPAGGSHEQYF
>TRBJ2-2|TRBV19|TRBD2|-
TGTGCCAGTAGAAGATTACTAGCGGGGGGCCAAGCAACCTTCACCGGGGAGCTGTTTTTT
CASRRLLAGGQATFTGELFF
>TRBJ1-1|TRBV20-1|-|-
TGCAGTGCTAGTGGGGCAGGACTTATGAACACTGAAGCTTTCTTT
CSASGAGLMNTEAFF
>TRBJ1-3|TRBV7-6|-|-
TGTGCCAGCAGCCCCCGGACTCTTAGCTCTGGAAACACCATATATTTT
CASSPRTLSSGNTIYF
>TRBJ1-2|TRBV7-2|-|-
TGTGCCAGCAGCTTTAGACAGCTAAACTATGGCTACACCTTC
CASSFRQLNYGYTF
>TRBJ2-7|TRBV29-1|-|-
TGCAGCGTTGAAGTCCCGGGACTACAGGGGCAGTACTTC
CSVEVPGLQGQYF
>TRBJ1-2|TRBV28|-|-
TGTGCCAGCAGTTTCCTCTCGGAGTATGGCTACACCTTC
CASSFLSEYGYTF
>TRBJ1-5|TRBV5-5|-|-
TGTGCCAGCAGTCCAGGGTTTGTAGTCAATCAGCCCCAGCATTTT
CASSPGFVVNQPQHF
>TRBJ2-1|TRBV2|TRBD1|-
TGTGCCAGCAGTAATACAGGGGCCGATTTCGCCTACAATGAGCAGTTCTTC
CASSNTGADFAYNEQFF
>TRBJ2-7|TRBV5-6|-|-
TGTGCCAGCAGCCCCCCGGAAGGGAGCCCCTACGAGCAGTACTTC
CASSPPEGSPYEQYF